The clone carrying this T cell receptor beta chain has a handful of counts. These data belong to a study of blood T cell repertoires in COVID-19. Libraries were prepared by immunoSEQ multiplex PCR; TCRdb keeps only in-frame clonotypes and omits some of them. The sample holds about 120,000 clones, roughly 77% seen once. V dropped 0 bases and J dropped 1 base, with 5 bases sitting between them. The germline V gene has CDR1 SGHRS and CDR2 YFSETQ. This CDR3 is built from 14 residues. The specimen sequenced was peripheral blood. The chain employs TRBV5-1 and TRBJ1-3; D remains unclear. This TCR came from a man aged 60-69 years with active or convalescent COVID-19. The CDR3 coding sequence is TGCGCCAGCAGCTTGGCGGGGTCTGGAAACACCATATATTTT. Its translation: CASSLAGSGNTIYF.